This T cell receptor (beta chain) derives from a study of beta chain features in type 1 diabetes. For the study at large: Healthy donors, compared against patients, showed similar age, gender and cell yields. Study observations and caveats: VDJ junctions in type 1 diabetes patients carried more deletions and fewer insertions.

Only one heparinised blood draw was taken per donor, and its volume averaged approximately 0.11 L. Expressed TCRB transcripts were sequenced because the entire RNA isolate underwent reverse transcription. Assay: immunoSEQ multiplex PCR; the TCRdb copy retains only in-frame clones and omits some. The profile shows some 230,000 clones, roughly 9.6% of them singletons. As to this clone: Its target is not known.

Germline loops: CDR1 LGHNA, CDR2 YNFKEQ. The CDR3 is 17 amino acids. V dropped 1 base and J dropped 5; count of bases not matched to a gene: 7. The J gene is TRBJ2-2, the V gene TRBV4-2; 10 bases agree with TRBD2. The receptor comes from a woman between 18 and 29 years old in good health. The sample comprised naive CD4+ T cells from blood. CDR3 sequence: CASSQVSGGTMTGELFF. CDR3 nucleotides: TGTGCCAGCAGCCAAGTTAGCGGGGGGACCATGACCGGGGAGCTGTTTTTT.